This TCR beta chain was identified during a study of patients and donors after allogeneic stem cell transplantation. MiXCR, applied by TCRdb to the RT-PCR reads, yields one record per CDR3 protein. The profile shows approximately 200,000 distinct CDR3 sequences, 35% to 45% of them singletons. The CDR3 extends over 15 amino acids. Germline CDR1 and CDR2: ENHRY and SYGVKD. With V trimmed by 7 bases and J by 9 bases, 8 bases remained unmatched. The chain links TRBV10-3 to TRBJ2-1, with 14 bases lining up with TRBD2. Material: blood, either unsorted or a sorted T cell fraction (not recorded which). The origin of this receptor is a human donor who was either an allogeneic HSCT recipient or a stem cell or donor lymphocyte infusion donor (not recorded which). It is not recorded whose cells these are; they may come from a transplant donor. For the CDR3, the DNA is TGTGCCATCAAGGGGACTAGCGGGGGCTTGGGTGAGCAGTTCTTC. Translated, it gives CAIKGTSGGLGEQFF.